Listed here is a single T cell receptor beta chain. The target antigen is unknown. Produced via immunoSEQ multiplex PCR; TCRdb's table is partial and in-frame only. The repertoire consists of 97,000 or so clones, with roughly 90% occurring once and the leading ten covering about 3%. The entry originates in a study of T cell responses to AZD1222 COVID-19 vaccine. Study observations and caveats: Spike regions recognized by vaccine-associated CD4 TCRs spanned the protein, led by 160-218 and 743-854.

This clonotype was obtained from an adult in good health. The sequenced sample was peripheral blood, obtained on day 0 of AZD1222 vaccination.

The CDR3 DNA reads TGTGCCAGTAGCCTGACAGGGAGTGGATACAGCAATCAGCCCCAGCATTTT. This codes for CASSLTGSGYSNQPQHF. V usage is TRBV19 and J usage is TRBJ1-5, with 7 bases fitting TRBD1. The CDR3 is 17 amino acids. Germline V gives CDR1 LNHDA, CDR2 SQIVND (reference sequence). The trim removed 6 bases at V and 1 base at J, leaving 12 bases unmatched.